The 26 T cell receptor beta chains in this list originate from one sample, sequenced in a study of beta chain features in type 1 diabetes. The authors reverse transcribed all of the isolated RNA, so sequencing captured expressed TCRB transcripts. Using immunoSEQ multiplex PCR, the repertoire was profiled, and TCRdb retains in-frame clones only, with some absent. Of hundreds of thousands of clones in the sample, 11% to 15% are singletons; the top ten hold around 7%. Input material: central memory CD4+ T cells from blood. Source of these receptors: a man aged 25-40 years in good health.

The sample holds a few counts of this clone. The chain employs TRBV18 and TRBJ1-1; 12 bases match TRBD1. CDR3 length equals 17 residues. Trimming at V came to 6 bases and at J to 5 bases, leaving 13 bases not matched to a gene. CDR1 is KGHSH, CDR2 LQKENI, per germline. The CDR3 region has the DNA TGTGCCAGCTCTAAATCCATCACGGGACAGGGGGCAACTGAAGCTTTCTTT. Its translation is CASSKSITGQGATEAFF.

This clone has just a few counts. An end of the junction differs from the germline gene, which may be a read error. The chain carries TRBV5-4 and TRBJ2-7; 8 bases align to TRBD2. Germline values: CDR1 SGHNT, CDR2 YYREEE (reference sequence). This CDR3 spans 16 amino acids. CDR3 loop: CASSSRLGGGRDEQYF. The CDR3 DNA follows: TGCGCCAGCAGCTCACGTCTAGGCGGGGGGCGCGACGAGCAGTACTTC.

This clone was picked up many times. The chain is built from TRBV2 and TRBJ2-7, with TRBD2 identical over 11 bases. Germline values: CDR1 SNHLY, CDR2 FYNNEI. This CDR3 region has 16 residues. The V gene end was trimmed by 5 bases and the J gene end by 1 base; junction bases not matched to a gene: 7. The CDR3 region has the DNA TGTGCCAGCAGTTTGACTAGCGGGACACCATCCTACGAGCAGTACGTC. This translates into CASSLTSGTPSYEQYV.

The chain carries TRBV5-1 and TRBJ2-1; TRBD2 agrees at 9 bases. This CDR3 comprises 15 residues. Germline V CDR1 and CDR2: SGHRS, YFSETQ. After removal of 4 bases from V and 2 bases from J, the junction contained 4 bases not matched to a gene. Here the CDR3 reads CASSRAGGAYNEQFF. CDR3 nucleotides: TGCGCCAGCAGCCGAGCGGGAGGCGCCTACAATGAGCAGTTCTTC.

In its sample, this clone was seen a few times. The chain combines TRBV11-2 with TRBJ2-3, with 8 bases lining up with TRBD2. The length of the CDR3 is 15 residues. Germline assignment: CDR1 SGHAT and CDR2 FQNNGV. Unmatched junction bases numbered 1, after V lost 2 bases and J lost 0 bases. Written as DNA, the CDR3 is TGTGCCAGCAGCTTACAGCGGGGGAGCACAGATACGCAGTATTTT. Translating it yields CASSLQRGSTDTQYF. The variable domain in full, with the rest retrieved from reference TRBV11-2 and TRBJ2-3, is EAGVAQSPRYKIIEKRQSVAFWCNPISGHATLYWYQQILGQGPKLLIQFQNNGVVDDSQLPKDRFSAERLKGVDSTLKIQPAKLEDSAVYLCASSLQRGSTDTQYFGPGTRLTVL.

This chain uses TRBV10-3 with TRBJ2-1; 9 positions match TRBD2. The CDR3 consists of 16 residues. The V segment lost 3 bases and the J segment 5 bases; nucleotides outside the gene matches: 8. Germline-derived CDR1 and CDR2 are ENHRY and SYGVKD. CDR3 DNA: TGTGCCATCAGTGAACCCAGGACTAGCGACCACAATGAGCAGTTCTTC. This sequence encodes CAISEPRTSDHNEQFF.

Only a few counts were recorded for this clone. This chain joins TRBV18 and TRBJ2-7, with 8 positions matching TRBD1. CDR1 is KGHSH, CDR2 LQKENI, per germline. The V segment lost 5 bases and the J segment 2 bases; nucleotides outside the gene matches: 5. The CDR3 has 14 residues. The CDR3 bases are TGTGCCAGCTCAGCTAGACAGGGGACCTACGAGCAGTACTTC. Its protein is CASSARQGTYEQYF. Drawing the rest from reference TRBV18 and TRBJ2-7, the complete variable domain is NAGVMQNPRHLVRRRGQEARLRCSPMKGHSHVYWYRQLPEEGLKFMVYLQKENIIDESGMPKERFSAEFPKEGPSILRIQQVVRGDSAAYFCASSARQGTYEQYFGPGTRLTVT.

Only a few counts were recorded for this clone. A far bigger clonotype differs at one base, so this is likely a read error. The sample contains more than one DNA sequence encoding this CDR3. The CDR3 bases are TGTGCCAGCAGCCAAGATCAAGCACAGGGAGGCAATCAGCCCCAGCATTTT. Residues: CASSQDQAQGGNQPQHF. The chain joins TRBV5-4 to TRBJ1-5; the D gene is possibly TRBD1 (6 bases). Germline V CDR1 and CDR2: SGHNT, YYREEE (reference sequence). This CDR3 is 17 amino acids long. Trimming left V 4 bases short and J 2 bases short, with 19 bases between.

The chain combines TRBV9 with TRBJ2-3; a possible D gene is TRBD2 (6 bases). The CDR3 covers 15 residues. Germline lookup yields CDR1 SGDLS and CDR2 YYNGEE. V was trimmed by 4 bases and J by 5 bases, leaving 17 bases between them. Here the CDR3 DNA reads TGTGCCAGCAGCTTGGCCGCGGGAATTGAAGATACGCAGTATTTT. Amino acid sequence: CASSLAAGIEDTQYF.

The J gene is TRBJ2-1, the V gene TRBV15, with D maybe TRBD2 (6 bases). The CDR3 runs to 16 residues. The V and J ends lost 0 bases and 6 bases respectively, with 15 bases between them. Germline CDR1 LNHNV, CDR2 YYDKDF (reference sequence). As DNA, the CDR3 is TGTGCCACCAGCAGAGATGGTGGAGGGGTCAGCAATGAGCAGTTCTTC. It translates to CATSRDGGGVSNEQFF. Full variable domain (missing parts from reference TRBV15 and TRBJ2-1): DAMVIQNPRYQVTQFGKPVTLSCSQTLNHNVMYWYQQKSSQAPKLLFHYYDKDFNNEADTPDNFQSRRPNTSFCFLDIRSPGLGDTAMYLCATSRDGGGVSNEQFFGPGTRLTVL.

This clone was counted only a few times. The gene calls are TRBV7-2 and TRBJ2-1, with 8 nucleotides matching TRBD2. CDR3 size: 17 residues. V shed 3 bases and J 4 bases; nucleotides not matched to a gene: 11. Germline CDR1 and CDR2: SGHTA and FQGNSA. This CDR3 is CASSLDLTSVPYNEQFF. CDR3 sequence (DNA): TGTGCCAGCAGCTTGGATCTGACTAGCGTTCCTTACAATGAGCAGTTCTTC.

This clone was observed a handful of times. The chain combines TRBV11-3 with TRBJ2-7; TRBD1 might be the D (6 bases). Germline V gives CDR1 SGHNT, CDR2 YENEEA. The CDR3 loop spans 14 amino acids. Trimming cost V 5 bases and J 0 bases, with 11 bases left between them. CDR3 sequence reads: CASSRGQSSYEQYV. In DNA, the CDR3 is TGTGCCAGCAGCCGAGGACAGAGCTCCTACGAGCAGTACGTC.

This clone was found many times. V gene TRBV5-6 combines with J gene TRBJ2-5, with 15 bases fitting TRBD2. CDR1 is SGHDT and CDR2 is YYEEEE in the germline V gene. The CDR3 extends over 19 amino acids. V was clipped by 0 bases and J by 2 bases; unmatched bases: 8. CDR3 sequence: CASSLDRTSGGAAQETQYF. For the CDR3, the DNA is TGTGCCAGCAGCTTGGATCGGACTAGCGGGGGGGCGGCACAAGAGACCCAGTACTTC.

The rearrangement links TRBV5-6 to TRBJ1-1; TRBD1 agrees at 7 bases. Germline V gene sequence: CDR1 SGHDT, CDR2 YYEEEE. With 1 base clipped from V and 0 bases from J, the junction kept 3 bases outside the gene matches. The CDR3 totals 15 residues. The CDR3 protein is CASSLQGVMNTEAFF. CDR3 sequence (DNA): TGTGCCAGCAGCTTGCAGGGGGTCATGAACACTGAAGCTTTCTTT.

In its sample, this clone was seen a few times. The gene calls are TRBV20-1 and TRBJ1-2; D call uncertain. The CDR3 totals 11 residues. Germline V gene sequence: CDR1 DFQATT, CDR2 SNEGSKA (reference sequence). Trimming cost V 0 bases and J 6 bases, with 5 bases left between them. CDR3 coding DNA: TGCAGTGCTAGAGATGGGCATGGCTACACCTTC. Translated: CSARDGHGYTF.

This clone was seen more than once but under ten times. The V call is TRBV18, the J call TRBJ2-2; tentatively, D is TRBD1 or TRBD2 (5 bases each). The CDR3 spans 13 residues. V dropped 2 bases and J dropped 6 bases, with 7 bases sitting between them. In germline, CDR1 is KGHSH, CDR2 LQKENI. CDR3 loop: CASSPSGPGELFF. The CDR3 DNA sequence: TGTGCCAGCTCACCATCGGGACCCGGGGAGCTGTTTTTT. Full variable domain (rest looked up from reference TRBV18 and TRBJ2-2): NAGVMQNPRHLVRRRGQEARLRCSPMKGHSHVYWYRQLPEEGLKFMVYLQKENIIDESGMPKERFSAEFPKEGPSILRIQQVVRGDSAAYFCASSPSGPGELFFGEGSRLTVL.

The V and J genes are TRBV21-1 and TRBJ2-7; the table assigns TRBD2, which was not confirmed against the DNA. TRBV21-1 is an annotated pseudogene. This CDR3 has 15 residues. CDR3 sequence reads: CASSKPPVRAYEQYV. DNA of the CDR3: TGTGCCAGCAGCAAGCCGCCCGTGCGGGCCTACGAGCAGTACGTC.

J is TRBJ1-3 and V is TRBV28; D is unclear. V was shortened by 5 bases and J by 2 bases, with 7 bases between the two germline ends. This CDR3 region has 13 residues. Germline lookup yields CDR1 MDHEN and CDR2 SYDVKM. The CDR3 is CASSGNPGNTIYF. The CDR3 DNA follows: TGTGCCAGCAGTGGAAACCCTGGAAACACCATATATTTT. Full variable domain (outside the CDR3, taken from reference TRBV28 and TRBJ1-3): DVKVTQSSRYLVKRTGEKVFLECVQDMDHENMFWYRQDPGLGLRLIYFSYDVKMKEKGDIPEGYSVSREKKERFSLILESASTNQTSMYLCASSGNPGNTIYFGEGSWLTVV.

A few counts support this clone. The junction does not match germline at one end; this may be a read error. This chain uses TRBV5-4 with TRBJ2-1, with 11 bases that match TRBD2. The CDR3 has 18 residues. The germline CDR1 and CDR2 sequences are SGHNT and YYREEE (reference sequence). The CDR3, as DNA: TGCGCCAGCAGCCATGAAAGACTAGCGGGGATTCGAAACAATGAGCAGTTCTTC. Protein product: CASSHERLAGIRNNEQFF. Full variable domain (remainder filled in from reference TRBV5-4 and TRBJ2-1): ETGVTQSPTHLIKTRGQQVTLRCSSQSGHNTVSWYQQALGQGPQFIFQYYREEENGRGNFPPRFSGLQFPNYSSELNVNALELDDSALYLCASSHERLAGIRNNEQFFGPGTRLTVL.

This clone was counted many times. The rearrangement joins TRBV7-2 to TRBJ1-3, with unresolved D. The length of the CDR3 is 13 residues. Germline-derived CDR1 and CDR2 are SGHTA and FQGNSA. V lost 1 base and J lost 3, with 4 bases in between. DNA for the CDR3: TGTGCCAGCAGCTTAGGGGGTGGAAACACCATATATTTT. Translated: CASSLGGGNTIYF.

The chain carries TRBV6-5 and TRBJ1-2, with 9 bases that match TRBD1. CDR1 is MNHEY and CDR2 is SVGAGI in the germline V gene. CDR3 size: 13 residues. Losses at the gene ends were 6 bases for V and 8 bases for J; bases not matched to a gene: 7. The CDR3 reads CASREDRGGGYTF. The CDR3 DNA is TGTGCCAGCAGGGAGGACAGGGGAGGAGGCTACACCTTC.

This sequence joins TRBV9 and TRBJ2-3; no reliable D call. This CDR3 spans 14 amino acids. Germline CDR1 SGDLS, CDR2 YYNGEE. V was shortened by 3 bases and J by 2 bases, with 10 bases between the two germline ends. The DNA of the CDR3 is TGTGCCAGCAGCGCCCGGACCTTCACAGATACGCAGTATTTT. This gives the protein CASSARTFTDTQYF. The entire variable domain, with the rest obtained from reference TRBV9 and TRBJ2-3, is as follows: DSGVTQTPKHLITATGQRVTLRCSPRSGDLSVYWYQQSLDQGLQFLIQYYNGEERAKGNILERFSAQQFPDLHSELNLSSLELGDSALYFCASSARTFTDTQYFGPGTRLTVL.

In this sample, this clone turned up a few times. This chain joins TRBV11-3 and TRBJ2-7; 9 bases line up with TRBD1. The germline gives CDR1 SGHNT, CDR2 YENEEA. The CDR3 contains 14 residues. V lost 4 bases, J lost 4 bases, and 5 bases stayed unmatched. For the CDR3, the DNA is TGTGCCAGCAGCTCCGGACAGGGGTGGTACGAGCAGTACGTC. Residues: CASSSGQGWYEQYV.

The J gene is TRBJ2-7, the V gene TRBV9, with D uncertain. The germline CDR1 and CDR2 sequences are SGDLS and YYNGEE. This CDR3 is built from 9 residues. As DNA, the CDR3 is TGTCCGTTGGCTTGGGAGCAGTACTTC. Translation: CPLAWEQYF.

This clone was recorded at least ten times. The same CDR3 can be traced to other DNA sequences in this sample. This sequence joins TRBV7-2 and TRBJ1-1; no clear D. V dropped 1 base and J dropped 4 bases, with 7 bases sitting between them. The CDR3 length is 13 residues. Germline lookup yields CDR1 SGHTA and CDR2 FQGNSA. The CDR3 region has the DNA TGTGCCAGCAGCTTAGGAGCAGGCACTGAAGCTTTCTTT. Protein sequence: CASSLGAGTEAFF.

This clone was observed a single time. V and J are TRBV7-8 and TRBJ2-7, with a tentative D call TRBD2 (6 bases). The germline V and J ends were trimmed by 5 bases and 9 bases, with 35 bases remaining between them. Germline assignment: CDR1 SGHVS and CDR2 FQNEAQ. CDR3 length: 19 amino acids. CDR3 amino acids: CASSPRRVSRAQFSKGQYF. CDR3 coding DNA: TGTGCCAGCAGCCCCAGGAGGGTGAGTCGGGCACAGTTCTCTAAAGGGCAGTACTTC.